These T cell receptor beta chains were read from a single sample in a study of T cells in Graves' hyperthyroidism and ophthalmopathy. Via MiXCR, TCRdb re-called the multiplex PCR reads, giving one row per CDR3 protein. Of around 500,000 distinct CDR3 sequences listed, around a fifth are singletons. Sequenced material: blood. The receptors stem from a woman in her seventies with Graves' ophthalmopathy. CDR3s include the opening cysteine and the closing phenylalanine or tryptophan. A D gene is named only where the DNA matches it firmly. A clone size is listed for some rows: how often the clone was seen (once, few, many), or a class if it is expanded.

DNA: TGCGCCAGCAGCCAAGATTTGCTAGCCTACGAGCAGTACTTC
CDR3: CASSQDLLAYEQYF
J: TRBJ2-7
size: NA
D: NA
V: TRBV4-3

DNA: TGTGCCATCAGTGATGAAGGTCTTTCACCCCTCCACTTT
CDR3: CAISDEGLSPLHF
J: TRBJ1-6
size: few
D: NA
V: TRBV10-3

DNA: TGCGCCAGCAGTGAGTATATCGTCGCAGGGGGAAGCGGAGCTTTCTTT
CDR3: CASSEYIVAGGSGAFF
J: TRBJ1-1
size: few
D: TRBD1
V: TRBV10-2

DNA: TGTGCCAGTACCACACTAGGGGCGACCGGGGAGCTGTTTTTT
CDR3: CASTTLGATGELFF
J: TRBJ2-2
size: few
D: NA
V: TRBV2

DNA: TGTGCCAGCGGGACCCCCCCCACAGATACGCAGTATTTT
CDR3: CASGTPPTDTQYF
J: TRBJ2-3
size: NA
D: NA
V: TRBV6-2/TRBV6-3

DNA: TGTGCCAGCAGCCGGAGTAGCAAAACAACAGGGGGCTACGAGCAGTACTTC
CDR3: CASSRSSKTTGGYEQYF
J: TRBJ2-7
size: once
D: TRBD1
V: TRBV6-1

DNA: TGTGCCAGCAGCGTTACAGGGGATAGCAATCAGCCCCAGCATTTT
CDR3: CASSVTGDSNQPQHF
J: TRBJ1-5
size: many
D: TRBD1
V: TRBV5-5

DNA: TGCGCCAGCAGCTTGACAACGAACACTGAAGCTTTCTTT
CDR3: CASSLTTNTEAFF
J: TRBJ1-1
size: many
D: NA
V: TRBV5-1

DNA: TGCGCCAGCAGCCAAGTGACTAGAGAGCACGAGCAGTACTTC
CDR3: CASSQVTREHEQYF
J: TRBJ2-7
size: few
D: NA
V: TRBV4-1

DNA: TGTGCCAGCAGCCGTGAGGGGACAGGGGCGGAAAAACTGTTTTTT
CDR3: CASSREGTGAEKLFF
J: TRBJ1-4
size: few
D: TRBD1
V: TRBV7-2

DNA: TGCGCCAGCAGAGGGGACACGGTTAATGGCTACACCTTC
CDR3: CASRGDTVNGYTF
J: TRBJ1-2
size: NA
D: NA
V: TRBV5-1

DNA: TGTGCCAGCAGCTCCGTAGGTGCTAGCGTCCAAGAGACCCAGTACTTC
CDR3: CASSSVGASVQETQYF
J: TRBJ2-5
size: NA
D: NA
V: TRBV5-6

DNA: TGTGCCAGCAGCGGCCACTATGCAACTAATGAAAAACTGTTTTTT
CDR3: CASSGHYATNEKLFF
J: TRBJ1-4
size: NA
D: NA
V: TRBV27

DNA: TGTGCCAGTAGTATGTCGAGGGGTCGGACCGGGGAGCTGTTTTTT
CDR3: CASSMSRGRTGELFF
J: TRBJ2-2
size: NA
D: NA
V: TRBV19

DNA: TGTGCCAGTAGTATTATCCGGGACAGGGGAGCTTTCTTT
CDR3: CASSIIRDRGAFF
J: TRBJ1-1
size: few
D: TRBD1
V: TRBV19

DNA: TGTGCCAGCAGCCCACCTCCGACAGGGTACCAAGAGACCCAGTACTTC
CDR3: CASSPPPTGYQETQYF
J: TRBJ2-5
size: many
D: TRBD1
V: TRBV13

DNA: TGTGCCTGGAGCCCCCGTCGGAACACTGAAGCTTTCTTT
CDR3: CAWSPRRNTEAFF
J: TRBJ1-1
size: few
D: NA
V: TRBV30

DNA: TGTGCCAGCAGAAACGGCGCGGGGACGAAGTACTATGGCTACACCTTC
CDR3: CASRNGAGTKYYGYTF
J: TRBJ1-2
size: many
D: NA
V: TRBV6-1

DNA: TGTGCCACCACGCCAGCAGAGACCCAGTACTTC
CDR3: CATTPAETQYF
J: TRBJ2-5
size: NA
D: NA
V: TRBV2

DNA: TGCAGCGCTCGGGACACTATGTACGAGCAGTACTTC
CDR3: CSARDTMYEQYF
J: TRBJ2-7
size: NA
D: NA
V: TRBV29-1

DNA: TGTGCCAGTAGTATGACTAGCGGGACCGGGGAGCTGTTTTTT
CDR3: CASSMTSGTGELFF
J: TRBJ2-2
size: NA
D: TRBD2
V: TRBV19

DNA: TGCAGTGCTAGAAAAGCGAGCCTAGCCAAAAACATTCAGTACTTC
CDR3: CSARKASLAKNIQYF
J: TRBJ2-4
size: few
D: NA
V: TRBV20-1

DNA: TGTGCCAGCAGTAAAGTCGACATGTCCCTGGCCCAAGAGACCCAGTACTTC
CDR3: CASSKVDMSLAQETQYF
J: TRBJ2-5
size: few
D: NA
V: TRBV6-1

DNA: TGTGCCAGCAGTTTAGGGGACAGGGTTGACACTGAAGCTTTCTTT
CDR3: CASSLGDRVDTEAFF
J: TRBJ1-1
size: few
D: TRBD1
V: TRBV12-3/TRBV12-4

DNA: TGTGCCAGCCAAGACAGCGTGAGGGCCGTAGATACGCAGTATTTT
CDR3: CASQDSVRAVDTQYF
J: TRBJ2-3
size: NA
D: NA
V: TRBV7-9

DNA: TGTGCCAGCAGCTTGTTCGGCTACCCCACCGGGGAGCTGTTTTTT
CDR3: CASSLFGYPTGELFF
J: TRBJ2-2
size: few
D: NA
V: TRBV5-5

DNA: TGTGCCAGCAGTTTAGGGGGCACCAATTCACCCCTCCACTTT
CDR3: CASSLGGTNSPLHF
J: TRBJ1-6
size: few
D: NA
V: TRBV28

DNA: TGTGCCAGCAGTTTGGGACAGACCGGGGAGCTGTTTTTT
CDR3: CASSLGQTGELFF
J: TRBJ2-2
size: NA
D: TRBD1
V: TRBV6-1

DNA: TGTGCCATCAGTGAGTCTAGGGCAGGGTCCGGTGGTGAGCAGTTCTTC
CDR3: CAISESRAGSGGEQFF
J: TRBJ2-1
size: NA
D: NA
V: TRBV10-3

DNA: TGTGCCAGCAGCTTCCTAGCGGGGCTACAAGAGACCCAGTACTTC
CDR3: CASSFLAGLQETQYF
J: TRBJ2-5
size: many
D: TRBD2
V: TRBV7-8

DNA: TGTGCCAGCTCACCAAACTCCCAGAGCACAGATACGCAGTATTTT
CDR3: CASSPNSQSTDTQYF
J: TRBJ2-3
size: few
D: NA
V: TRBV18

DNA: TGTGCCAGCAGCTTGGGAACAGCGGGAGAAGAGACCCAGTACTTC
CDR3: CASSLGTAGEETQYF
J: TRBJ2-5
size: NA
D: TRBD2
V: TRBV11-3

DNA: TGCAGCGTTGACCGACTAGCGGGAGGTATTAAAGGGAACAATGAGCAGTTCTTC
CDR3: CSVDRLAGGIKGNNEQFF
J: TRBJ2-1
size: NA
D: TRBD2
V: TRBV29-1

DNA: TGTGCCAGCAGTCCGTTACAGGGGGCGACACAAGCTTTCTTT
CDR3: CASSPLQGATQAFF
J: TRBJ1-1
size: NA
D: TRBD1
V: TRBV6-1

DNA: TGTGCCATCAGGACGGGCTCACTAGCGGACGAGCAGTACTTC
CDR3: CAIRTGSLADEQYF
J: TRBJ2-7
size: many
D: TRBD2
V: TRBV10-3

DNA: TGCAGTGCCGACGACAGATACAATGAGCAGTTCTTC
CDR3: CSADDRYNEQFF
J: TRBJ2-1
size: few
D: NA
V: TRBV20-1